A selection of T cell receptor beta chains follows, all from one sample in a study of blood T cells in healthy people across ages. Each CDR3 protein is one row after TCRdb ran MiXCR on the 5' RACE reads. Of 1.5 million to 2 million distinct CDR3 sequences listed, 25% to 30% were seen once; the top ten hold roughly 8%. Input material: blood. These receptors originate from a woman aged 30 to 39 in good health. Both conserved end residues are part of each CDR3. D genes are given only for firm matches. The size field is filled for only some rows; it gives once, few, many or a size class.

>TRBV2|TRBJ1-5|13|few|-
TGTGCCAGCAAAGCAGGAGGGTATCAGCCCCAGCATTTT
CASKAGGYQPQHF
>TRBV20-1|TRBJ2-5|15|many|-
TGCAGTGCTAGAGTCGCGGGGGCTGATAAAGAGACCCAGTACTTC
CSARVAGADKETQYF
>TRBV20-1|TRBJ2-3|12|many|-
TGCAGTGCTAGTCTCCGGACAGATACGCAGTATTTT
CSASLRTDTQYF
>TRBV7-9|TRBJ1-4|15|few|-
TGTGCCAGCAGCCTCCTTGCCAGGGCTACTGAAAAACTGTTTTTT
CASSLLARATEKLFF
>TRBV6-1|TRBJ2-7|14|many|TRBD1
TGTGCCAGCAGACTGGACAGGGATACCTACGAGCAGTACTTC
CASRLDRDTYEQYF
>TRBV28|TRBJ2-3|16|many|-
TGTGCCAGCAGTCCGCCGGGGGTATCGTTTGGAGATACGCAGTATTTT
CASSPPGVSFGDTQYF
>TRBV30|TRBJ2-3|13|-|TRBD1
TGTGCCTGGAGTCTGCGGACAGGAGATACGCAGTATTTT
CAWSLRTGDTQYF
>TRBV29-1|TRBJ2-3|12|-|-
TGCAGCGTATGGGATGTCACAGATACGCAGTATTTT
CSVWDVTDTQYF
>TRBV3-1|TRBJ2-7|13|-|-
TGTGCCAGCAGCCAAGGGCTTGTCTGCGAGCAGTACTTC
CASSQGLVCEQYF
>TRBV29-1|TRBJ1-1|15|few|-
TGCAGCGTCCCCCCGGAGGGCAGCCCTAACACTGAAGCTTTCTTT
CSVPPEGSPNTEAFF
>TRBV12-3/TRBV12-4|TRBJ1-6|14|-|-
TGTGCCAGCAGGGCGGGGTCGAGCGATTCACCCCTCCACTTT
CASRAGSSDSPLHF
>TRBV10-2|TRBJ2-7|14|-|-
TGCGCCAGCAGTGAGAAGAGTGGGCCCTACGAGCAGTACTTC
CASSEKSGPYEQYF
>TRBV11-1|TRBJ2-4|12|few|TRBD1
TGTGCCAGCAGCACCCAGACAGGGCGGCAGTACTTC
CASSTQTGRQYF
>TRBV2|TRBJ1-2|15|-|-
TGTGCCAGCAGTGATGGGCCTAGGGGGAACTATGGCTACACCTTC
CASSDGPRGNYGYTF
>TRBV7-6|TRBJ1-2|14|-|-
TGTGCCAGCAGCTTGGGAAATCGTAACTATGGCTACACCTTC
CASSLGNRNYGYTF
>TRBV27|TRBJ1-1|13|once|-
TGTGCCAGCAGTTTCTCCAGGGCCGGTGAAGCTTTCTTT
CASSFSRAGEAFF
>TRBV12-3/TRBV12-4|TRBJ1-6|13|-|-
TGTGCCAGCAGTCTTAGACAGCGAGCGCCCCTCCACTTT
CASSLRQRAPLHF
>TRBV20-1|TRBJ2-7|15|many|TRBD2
TGCAGTGCTAGAGATCTTGGGACTAGGCCCTACGAGCAGTACTTC
CSARDLGTRPYEQYF
>TRBV7-7|TRBJ2-3|18|few|TRBD1
TGTGCCAGCAGCTCCGCTCCTTCGACAGGGGCTAGCACAGATACGCAGTATTTT
CASSSAPSTGASTDTQYF
>TRBV10-3|TRBJ2-1|14|few|-
TGTGCCATCAGCGAAGTAGGTTCCTACAATGAGCAGTTCTTC
CAISEVGSYNEQFF
>TRBV7-9|TRBJ2-6|16|-|-
TGTGCCAGCAGCTTCGGACCAACGGCTGGGGCCAACGTCCTGACTTTC
CASSFGPTAGANVLTF
>TRBV24-1|TRBJ1-5|14|-|-
TGTGCCACCAGTGAAGGGTGTTGCAATCAGCCCCAGCATTTT
CATSEGCCNQPQHF
>TRBV6-6|TRBJ2-5|13|many|TRBD1
TGTGCCAGCAGAGGGGACAGCCAAGAGACCCAGTACTTC
CASRGDSQETQYF
>TRBV30|TRBJ2-1|11|many|TRBD2
TGTGCCTGGAGTCTAGCGGGAGGACGGTTCTTC
CAWSLAGGRFF
>TRBV2|TRBJ2-5|13|many|-
TGTGCCAGCAGTGCTAGGGCGGGAGAGACCCAGTACTTC
CASSARAGETQYF
>TRBV12-5|TRBJ2-1|13|-|-
TGTGCTAGTGCTTCCCGGGGGTACAATGAGCAGTTCTTC
CASASRGYNEQFF
>TRBV7-9|TRBJ1-1|11|few|-
TGTGCCAGCAGCTTCGGCTTTGAAGCTTTCTTT
CASSFGFEAFF
>TRBV7-2|TRBJ1-1|14|few|TRBD1
TGTGCCAGCAGCTCTTACAGGGGTCGAACTGAAGCTTTCTTT
CASSSYRGRTEAFF
>TRBV20-1|TRBJ2-4|13|-|-
TGCAGTGCTCTTGGTTTAGCCAAAAACATTCAGGACTTC
CSALGLAKNIQDF
>TRBV5-1|TRBJ2-3|15|-|TRBD2
TGCGCCAGCAGCTCGATTAGCGGGGGACCAGATACGCAGTATTTT
CASSSISGGPDTQYF
>TRBV7-9|TRBJ1-6|14|-|-
TGTGCCAGCACTCGAGGGGGGGAGGTATCACCCCTCCACTTT
CASTRGGEVSPLHF
>TRBV6-1|TRBJ2-3|14|many|-
TGTGCCAGCATGCTGGACGCCTCTCCAGATACGCAGTATTTT
CASMLDASPDTQYF
>TRBV29-1|TRBJ2-6|13|many|-
TGCAGCGTTTTCAGCTCTGGGGCCAACGTCCTGACTTTC
CSVFSSGANVLTF
>TRBV29-1|TRBJ2-3|16|few|-
TGCAGCGCCATCGACCTCGCCCGTGATCGCACAGATACGCAGTATTTT
CSAIDLARDRTDTQYF
>TRBV11-2|TRBJ2-1|12|few|-
TGTGCCAGCAGCTCGGCCAACAATGAGCAGTTCTTC
CASSSANNEQFF
>TRBV7-9|TRBJ1-2|13|-|-
TGTGCCAGCAGCTTAGGGCAGGTCCGTGGCTACACCTTC
CASSLGQVRGYTF